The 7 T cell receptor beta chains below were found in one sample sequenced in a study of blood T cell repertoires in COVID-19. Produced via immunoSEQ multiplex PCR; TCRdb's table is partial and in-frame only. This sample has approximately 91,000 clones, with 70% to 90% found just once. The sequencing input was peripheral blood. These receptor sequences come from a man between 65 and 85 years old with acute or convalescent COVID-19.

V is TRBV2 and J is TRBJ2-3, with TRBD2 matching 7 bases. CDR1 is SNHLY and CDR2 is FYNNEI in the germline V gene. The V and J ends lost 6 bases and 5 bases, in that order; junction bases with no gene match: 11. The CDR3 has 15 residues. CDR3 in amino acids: CASSRESGRGDTQYF. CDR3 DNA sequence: TGTGCCAGCAGCCGAGAGTCGGGGAGGGGAGATACGCAGTATTTT.

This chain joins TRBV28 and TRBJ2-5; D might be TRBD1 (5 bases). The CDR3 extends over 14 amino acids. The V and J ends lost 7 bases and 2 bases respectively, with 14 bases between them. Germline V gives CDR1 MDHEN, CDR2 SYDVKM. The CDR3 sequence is CASIGRQIQETQYF. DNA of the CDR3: TGTGCCAGCATCGGCCGACAGATTCAAGAGACCCAGTACTTC.

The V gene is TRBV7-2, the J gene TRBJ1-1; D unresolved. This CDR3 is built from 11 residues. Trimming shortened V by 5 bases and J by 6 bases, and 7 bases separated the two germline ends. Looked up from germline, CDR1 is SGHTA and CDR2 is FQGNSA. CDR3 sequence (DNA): TGTGCCAGCAGCCCTTTATCTGAAGCTTTCTTT. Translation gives CASSPLSEAFF.

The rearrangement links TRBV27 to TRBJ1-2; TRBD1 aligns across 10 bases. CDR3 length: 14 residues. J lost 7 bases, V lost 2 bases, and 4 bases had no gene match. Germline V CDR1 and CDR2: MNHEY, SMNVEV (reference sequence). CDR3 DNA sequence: TGTGCCAGCAGTTTAGGACAGGGGGGCTCTGGCTACACCTTC. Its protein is CASSLGQGGSGYTF.

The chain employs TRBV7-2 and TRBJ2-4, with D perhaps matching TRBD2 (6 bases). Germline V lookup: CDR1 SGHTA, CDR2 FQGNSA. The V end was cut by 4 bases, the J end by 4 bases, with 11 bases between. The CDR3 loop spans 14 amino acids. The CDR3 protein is CASSWSGGKNIQYF. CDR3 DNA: TGTGCCAGCAGCTGGTCCGGGGGAAAAAACATTCAGTACTTC.

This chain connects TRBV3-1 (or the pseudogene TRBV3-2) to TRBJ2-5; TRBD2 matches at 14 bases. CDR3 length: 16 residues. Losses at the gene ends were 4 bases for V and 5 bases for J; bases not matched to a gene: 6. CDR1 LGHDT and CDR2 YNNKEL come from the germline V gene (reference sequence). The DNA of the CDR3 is TGTGCCAGCAGCCCCGGGACTAGCGGGGGTGGGGAGACCCAGTACTTC. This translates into CASSPGTSGGGETQYF.

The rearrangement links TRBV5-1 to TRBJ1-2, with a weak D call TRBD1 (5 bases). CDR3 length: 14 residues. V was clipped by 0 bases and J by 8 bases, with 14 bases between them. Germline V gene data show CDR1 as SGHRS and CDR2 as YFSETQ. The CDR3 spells CASSLGGVDRGYTF. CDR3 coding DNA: TGCGCCAGCAGCTTGGGGGGCGTGGATCGAGGCTACACCTTC.